This T cell receptor beta chain comes out of a study of shared clonotypes between healthy human individuals (dated by TCRdb to the early 2020s). In the study overall: A couple of women and a few men aged 18 to 49 years were included in the cohort. For each donor, CD4 naive and CD4 memory were each run on three plates, CD8 naive on two plates, and CD8 memory on one plate. To estimate repertoire size and how much clonotypes are shared between individuals, the study performed deep sequencing of blood TCR repertoires from five healthy adults. Different laboratories and diverse techniques were used to prepare libraries and sequence TCR repertoires, to increase sequencing depth and limit assay-specific biases. Each donor's leukapheresis produced roughly between about 0.9 and 9.5 billion PBMCs. General study outcomes and caveats: Higher generation probabilities were observed for clonotypes shared by all four sorted-subset donors than for non-shared clonotypes. When several donors were compared, the shared fraction of clonotypes was around 5% for naive CD4, about 4% for naive CD8, roughly 2.3% for memory CD4, and 0.35% to 0.4% for memory CD8. Because the study included only a small number of donors, the genetic and exposure-history diversity represented was limited. Pairwise subsampling led to the expectation that sequencing depth would affect the degree of clonotype sharing among donors. Even with the large sequencing depth, rarefaction of the sorted-subset datasets indicated that sequencing was incomplete. Naive subsets generally had larger estimated clonotype richness than memory subsets. Sampling was limited to blood, and TCR repertoires in tissue likely differ from TCR repertoires in blood.

Taken from cysteine to phenylalanine, the CDR3 has 18 residues. Only the CDR3 portion is preserved as DNA: 54 bases, with reading frame beginning at the first base. V loses 3 bases at its end and J loses 0 bases; junction bases beyond the gene matches: 13. Taken from the germline V gene, the CDR1 and CDR2 loops are MNHNS and SASEGT. TCR CDR3 regions were amplified from genomic DNA by multiplex PCR using the deep immunoSEQ assay. Extracted genomic DNA from each cell subset was spread evenly across all wells of several immunoSEQ 96-well plates, with each plate serving as a replicate. For sorted subsets, approximately 210 ng genomic DNA, equal to some 28,000 T cell genomes, was loaded into each replicate PCR. Purified libraries were measured with a Qubit 3.0 fluorometer, size-checked on a Bioanalyzer 2100, and measured again with the KAPA Library Quantification kit. Each immunoSEQ 96-well plate was sequenced on its own single-read 150-cycle Illumina NextSeq 550 flow cell. In the authors' own workflow: Because the immunoSEQ output included only junctional sequences and no quality scores, the filtering could not be the same as the filtering used for full-length reads. To assign V/J genes and CDR3, sequences were annotated using PyIR, a Python wrapper for IgBLAST v1.9, with IMGT germline references. Any read was removed if the V/J assignment was weak (E-value above 1e-6), the CDR3 was missing, or the read contained stop codons, out-of-frame junctions, or ambiguous translated residues. V3J clonotypes were defined by identical inferred V gene, J gene, and CDR3 amino acid sequence. The percentage overlap between two repertoires was calculated by dividing the number of shared unique clonotypes by the size of the smaller repertoire. Richness of each repertoire was evaluated using RTK rarefaction, the Chao1 estimator, and Recon v2.1 estimates of unobserved clonotypes. OLGA was used to compute generation probabilities for all TCRbeta clonotypes that the gDNA method yielded from a handful of donors. TCRdb limited this immuneACCESS table to in-frame rearrangements with V and J called. A share of clones is missing; checked studies link under half to unresolved V genes, and the rest is unexplained. V and J calls and clone size follow that table, whereas D and trimming were derived from the DNA. The sample table records about 2,100,000 clones; about 92% of these occur just once. The ten largest clones capture 1.5% to 2% of the sample.

This clone was detected a few times. The target of this receptor is not known. No base quality information exists; no much larger clone differs at one position. For the CD8 naive samples, CD45RO-negative cells were positively selected for CCR7, yielding a CD45RA+CCR7+ population from which TemRA cells were excluded. Donors were healthy HIV-negative adults with no recently reported acute infections or vaccinations. All donors were Caucasian adults living in Nashville, Tennessee, USA. Blood was obtained by leukapheresis, after which PBMCs were separated by Ficoll-Histopaque density gradient centrifugation and cryopreserved in liquid nitrogen vapor phase. Analytical flow cytometry was used to check the purity and quantity of each magnetically sorted T cell population. From each sorted fraction, genomic DNA was isolated and quantified by UV absorbance on a Nanodrop 2000c.

Sequencing was done on a sample of naive CD8+ T cells from PBMCs. Explained via the paper, the cell subset or site label denotes: CD45RA+CCR7+. The origin of this receptor is a man in his late teens or twenties in good health. Some clones in this sample may be carry-over from other donors' samples. The V and J segments used are TRBV6-1 and TRBJ1-1; the junction holds 7 bases that match TRBD1. The CDR3 is CASSDFEGTAVMNTEAFF. The nucleotide sequence reads TGTGCCAGCAGTGACTTCGAGGGGACAGCGGTCATGAACACTGAAGCTTTCTTT.